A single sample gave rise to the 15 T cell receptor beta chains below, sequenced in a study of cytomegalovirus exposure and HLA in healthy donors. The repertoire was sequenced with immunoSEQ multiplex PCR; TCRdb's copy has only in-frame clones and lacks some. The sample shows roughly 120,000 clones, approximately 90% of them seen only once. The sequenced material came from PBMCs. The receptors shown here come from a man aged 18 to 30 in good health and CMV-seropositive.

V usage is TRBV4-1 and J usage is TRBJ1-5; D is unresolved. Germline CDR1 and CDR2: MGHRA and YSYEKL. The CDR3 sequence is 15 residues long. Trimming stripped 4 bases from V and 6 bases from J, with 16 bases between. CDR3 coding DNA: TGCGCCAGCAGCCCAGTGCAACTGTGGAGTCAGCCCCAGCATTTT. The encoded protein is CASSPVQLWSQPQHF.

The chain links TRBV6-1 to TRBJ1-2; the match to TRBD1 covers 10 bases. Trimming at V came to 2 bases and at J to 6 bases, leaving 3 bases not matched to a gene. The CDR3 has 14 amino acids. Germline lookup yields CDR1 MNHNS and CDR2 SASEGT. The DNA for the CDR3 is TGTGCCAGCAGTGAATTAGGGACAGGGGATGGCTACACCTTC. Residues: CASSELGTGDGYTF.

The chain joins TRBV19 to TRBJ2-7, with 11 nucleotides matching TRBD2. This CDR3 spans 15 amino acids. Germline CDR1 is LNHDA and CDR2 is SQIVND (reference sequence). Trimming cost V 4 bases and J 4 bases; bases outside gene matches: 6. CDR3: CASSNPGLAAYEQYF. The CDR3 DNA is TGTGCCAGTAGTAATCCGGGACTAGCGGCTTACGAGCAGTACTTC.

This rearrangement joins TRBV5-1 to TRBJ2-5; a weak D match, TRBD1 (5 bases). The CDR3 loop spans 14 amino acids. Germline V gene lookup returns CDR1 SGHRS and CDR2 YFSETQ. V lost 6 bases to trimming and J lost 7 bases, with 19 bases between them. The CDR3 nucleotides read TGCGCCAGCAACGACGACAGTTGGTTAGGGACCCAGTACTTC. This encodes CASNDDSWLGTQYF.

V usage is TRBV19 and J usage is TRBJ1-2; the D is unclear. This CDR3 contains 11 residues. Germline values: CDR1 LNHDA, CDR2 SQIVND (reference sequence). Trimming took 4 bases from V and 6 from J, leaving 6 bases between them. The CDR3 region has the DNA TGTGCCAGTAGTAAAGGAGATGGCTACACCTTC. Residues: CASSKGDGYTF.

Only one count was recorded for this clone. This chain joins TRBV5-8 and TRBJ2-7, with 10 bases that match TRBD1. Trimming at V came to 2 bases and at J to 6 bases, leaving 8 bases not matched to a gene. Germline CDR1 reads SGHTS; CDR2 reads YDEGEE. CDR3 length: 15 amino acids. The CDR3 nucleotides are TGTGCCAGCAGCTTTACCGGGACAGGGGCGGTCGAGCAGTACTTC. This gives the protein CASSFTGTGAVEQYF.

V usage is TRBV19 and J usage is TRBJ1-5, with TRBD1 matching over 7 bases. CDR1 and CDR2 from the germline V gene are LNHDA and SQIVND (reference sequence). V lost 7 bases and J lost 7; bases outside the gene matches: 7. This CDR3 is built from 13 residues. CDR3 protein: CASTTGMGQPQHF. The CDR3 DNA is TGTGCCAGTACGACAGGGATGGGACAGCCCCAGCATTTT.

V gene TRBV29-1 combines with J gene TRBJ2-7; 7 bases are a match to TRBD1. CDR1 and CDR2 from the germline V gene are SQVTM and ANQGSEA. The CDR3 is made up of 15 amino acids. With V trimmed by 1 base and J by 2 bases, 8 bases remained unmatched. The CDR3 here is CSVEGVRTGAYEQYF. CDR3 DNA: TGCAGCGTTGAAGGGGTGAGGACAGGAGCCTACGAGCAGTACTTC.

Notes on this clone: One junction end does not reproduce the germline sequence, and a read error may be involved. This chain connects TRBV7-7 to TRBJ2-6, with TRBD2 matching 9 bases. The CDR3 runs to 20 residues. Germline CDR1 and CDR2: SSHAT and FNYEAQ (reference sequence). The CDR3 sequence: CASSLVQSGGRNSGANVLTF. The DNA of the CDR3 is TGTGCTAGCAGCTTAGTTCAAAGCGGGGGGCGAAACTCTGGGGCCAACGTCCTGACTTTC.

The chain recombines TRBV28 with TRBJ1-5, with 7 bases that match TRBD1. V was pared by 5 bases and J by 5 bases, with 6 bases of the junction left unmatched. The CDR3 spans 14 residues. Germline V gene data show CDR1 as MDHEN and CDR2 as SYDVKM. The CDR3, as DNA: TGTGCCAGCAGTGGTAGGGACAGCTATCAGCCCCAGCATTTT. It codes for CASSGRDSYQPQHF.

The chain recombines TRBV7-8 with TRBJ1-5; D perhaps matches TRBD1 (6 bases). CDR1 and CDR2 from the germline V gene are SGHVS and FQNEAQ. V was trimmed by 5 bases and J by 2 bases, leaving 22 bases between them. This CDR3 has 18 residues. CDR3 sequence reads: CASSLRGMGAGGNQPQHF. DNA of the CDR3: TGTGCCAGCAGCCTTAGGGGGATGGGCGCAGGGGGCAATCAGCCCCAGCATTTT.

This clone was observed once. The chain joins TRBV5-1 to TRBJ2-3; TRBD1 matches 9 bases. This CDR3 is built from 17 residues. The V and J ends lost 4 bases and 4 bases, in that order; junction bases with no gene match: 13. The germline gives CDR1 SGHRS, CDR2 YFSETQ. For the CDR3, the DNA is TGCGCCAGCAGCCTCTCTACATATAGGGACAGGGCAGATACGCAGTATTTT. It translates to CASSLSTYRDRADTQYF.

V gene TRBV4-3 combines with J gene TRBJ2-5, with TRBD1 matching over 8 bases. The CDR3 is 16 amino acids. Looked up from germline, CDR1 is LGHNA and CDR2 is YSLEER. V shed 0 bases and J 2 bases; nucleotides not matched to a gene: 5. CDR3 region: CASSQDWNRGQETQYF. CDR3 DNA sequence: TGCGCCAGCAGCCAAGATTGGAACAGGGGGCAAGAGACCCAGTACTTC.

The CDR3 nucleotides read TGCAGCGTTGATACAGGGTCTACGACCCAGTACTTC. It yields the protein CSVDTGSTTQYF. J is TRBJ2-5 and V is TRBV29-1; tentatively, D is TRBD1 (6 bases). V was trimmed by 3 bases and J by 7 bases, leaving 12 bases between them. Germline CDR1 reads SQVTM; CDR2 reads ANQGSEA. The CDR3 sequence is 12 residues long. Full variable domain (missing parts from reference TRBV29-1 and TRBJ2-5): SAVISQKPSRDICQRGTSLTIQCQVDSQVTMMFWYRQQPGQSLTLIATANQGSEATYESGFVIDKFPISRPNLTFSTLTVSNMSPEDSSIYLCSVDTGSTTQYFGPGTRLLVL.

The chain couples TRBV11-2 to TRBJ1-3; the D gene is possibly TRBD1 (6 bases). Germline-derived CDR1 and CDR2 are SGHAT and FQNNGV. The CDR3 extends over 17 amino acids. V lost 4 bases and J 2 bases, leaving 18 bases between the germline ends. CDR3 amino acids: CASSSLYGRGPGNTIYF. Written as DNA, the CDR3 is TGTGCCAGCAGCTCGTTATACGGGCGGGGGCCTGGAAACACCATATATTTT.